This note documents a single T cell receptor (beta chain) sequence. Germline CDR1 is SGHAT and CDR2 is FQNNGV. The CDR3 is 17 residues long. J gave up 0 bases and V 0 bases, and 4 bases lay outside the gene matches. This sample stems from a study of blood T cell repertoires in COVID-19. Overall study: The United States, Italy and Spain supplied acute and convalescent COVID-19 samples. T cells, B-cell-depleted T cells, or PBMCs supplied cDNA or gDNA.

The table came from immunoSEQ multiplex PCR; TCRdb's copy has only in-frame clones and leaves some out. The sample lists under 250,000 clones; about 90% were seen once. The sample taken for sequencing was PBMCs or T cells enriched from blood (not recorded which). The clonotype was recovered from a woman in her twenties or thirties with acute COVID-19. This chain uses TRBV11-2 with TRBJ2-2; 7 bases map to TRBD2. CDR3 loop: CASSLERGGANTGELFF. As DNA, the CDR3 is TGTGCCAGCAGCTTAGAGCGGGGAGGGGCGAACACCGGGGAGCTGTTTTTT.